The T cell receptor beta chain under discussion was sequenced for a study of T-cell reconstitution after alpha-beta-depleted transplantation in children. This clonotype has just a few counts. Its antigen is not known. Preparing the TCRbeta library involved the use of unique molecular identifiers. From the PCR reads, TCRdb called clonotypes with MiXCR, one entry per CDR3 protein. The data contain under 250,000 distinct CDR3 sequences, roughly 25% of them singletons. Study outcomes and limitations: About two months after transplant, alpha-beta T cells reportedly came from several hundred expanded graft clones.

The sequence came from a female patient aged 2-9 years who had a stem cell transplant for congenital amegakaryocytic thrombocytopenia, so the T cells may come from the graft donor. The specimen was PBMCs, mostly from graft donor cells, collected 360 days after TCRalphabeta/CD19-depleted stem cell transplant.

This CDR3 is CSADAGLNTEAFF. CDR3 in DNA: TGCAGTGCCGACGCGGGGCTGAACACTGAAGCTTTCTTT. This sequence joins TRBV20-1 and TRBJ1-1; the D gene is possibly TRBD1 (5 bases). Germline V gene lookup returns CDR1 DFQATT and CDR2 SNEGSKA (reference sequence). The ends were cut back, 6 bases at V and 0 bases at J, with 11 bases in the middle. CDR3 length equals 13 residues.